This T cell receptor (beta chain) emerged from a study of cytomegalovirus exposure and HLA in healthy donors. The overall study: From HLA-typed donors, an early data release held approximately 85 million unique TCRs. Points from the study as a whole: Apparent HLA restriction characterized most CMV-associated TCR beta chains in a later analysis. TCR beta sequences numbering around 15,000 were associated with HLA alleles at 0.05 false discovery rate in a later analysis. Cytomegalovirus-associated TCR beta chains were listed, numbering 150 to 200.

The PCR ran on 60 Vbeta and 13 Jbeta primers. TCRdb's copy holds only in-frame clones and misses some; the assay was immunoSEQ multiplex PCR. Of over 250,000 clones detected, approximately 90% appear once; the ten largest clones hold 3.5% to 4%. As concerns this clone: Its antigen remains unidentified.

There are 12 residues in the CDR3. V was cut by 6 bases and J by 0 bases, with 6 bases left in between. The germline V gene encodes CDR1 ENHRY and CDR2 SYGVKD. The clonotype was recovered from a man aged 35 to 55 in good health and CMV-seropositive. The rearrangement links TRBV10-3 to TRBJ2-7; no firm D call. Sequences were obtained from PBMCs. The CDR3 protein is CAIRANSYEQYF. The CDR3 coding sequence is TGTGCCATCAGAGCTAACTCCTACGAGCAGTACTTC.